The clone carrying this T cell receptor (beta chain) appeared a few times. The data are from a study of blood T cell repertoires in COVID-19. Study as a whole: PBMCs, B-cell-depleted T cells, or T cells provided the cDNA or gDNA that made up the material.

J lost 6 bases, V lost 4 bases, and 8 bases had no gene match. The CDR3 contains 17 residues. The germline gives CDR1 SGHNT, CDR2 YYREEE (reference sequence). In the authors' methods: Nucleated cell number was recorded as an estimate derived from reference gene primer amplification. TCRdb keeps only in-frame clones here, not all; method: immunoSEQ multiplex PCR. That table gives V, J and clone size, and the DNA gave D and trimming. The data contain 150,000 to 200,000 clones, 82% of them seen just once; the ten biggest clones take up 8% to 11%. The chain uses TRBV5-4 and TRBJ1-6, with 12 bases fitting TRBD1. This TCR came from a woman older than 75 with active or convalescent COVID-19. Material for sequencing was peripheral blood. The CDR3 loop is CASSRGQGAILNSPLHF. The CDR3 DNA reads as TGTGCCAGCAGCAGGGGACAGGGGGCGATCCTTAATTCACCCCTCCACTTT.